A selection of T cell receptor beta chains follows, all from one sample in a study of blood T cell repertoires in COVID-19. Sequenced by immunoSEQ multiplex PCR; TCRdb stores in-frame clones only, minus some. The sample contains roughly 150,000 clones, about 83% of which appear only once. Sequenced material: peripheral blood. The receptors come from a woman in her seventies who had recovered from COVID-19. Both conserved end residues are part of each CDR3. The D gene is left open where the match is weak. Clone sizes are given selectively: once, few, many, or a class where the clone is expanded.

J gene	clone size	V gene	D gene	CDR3 protein	CDR3 DNA
TRBJ2-3	few	TRBV9	TRBD2	CASSPRGSGGPDTQYF	TGTGCCAGCAGCCCCCGGGGTAGCGGGGGCCCAGATACGCAGTATTTT
TRBJ1-2	-	TRBV7-9	TRBD1	CASSPKWGQGSGYTF	TGTGCCAGCAGCCCCAAATGGGGACAGGGAAGTGGCTACACCTTC
TRBJ2-1	-	TRBV6-2/TRBV6-3	TRBD2	CASSSSGSRDEQFF	TGTGCCAGCAGTTCCAGCGGGAGTAGGGATGAGCAGTTCTTC
TRBJ2-1	-	TRBV11-3	-	CASSPIRGAYNEQFF	TGTGCCAGCAGCCCCATCAGGGGGGCCTACAATGAGCAGTTCTTC
TRBJ2-2	-	TRBV11-3	TRBD1	CASSLGAGGATGELFF	TGTGCCAGCAGCTTAGGGGCAGGGGGCGCAACCGGGGAGCTGTTTTTT
TRBJ2-3	once	TRBV12-5	-	CASGPPPGLGGTQYF	TGTGCTAGTGGTCCCCCCCCAGGGTTGGGAGGTACGCAGTATTTT
TRBJ1-4	few	TRBV21-1	-	CASSKENSGGVSEKLFF	TGTGCCAGCAGCAAAGAAAACTCAGGGGGCGTAAGTGAAAAACTGTTTTTT
TRBJ2-1	once	TRBV6-5	-	CASTRTYGTNNEQFF	TGTGCCAGCACCCGGACTTACGGGACAAACAATGAGCAGTTCTTC
TRBJ1-2	once	TRBV6-1	-	CASSESRGAPYYGYTF	TGTGCCAGCAGTGAAAGCCGGGGAGCCCCATACTATGGCTACACCTTC
TRBJ1-5	-	TRBV30	TRBD1	CAWSVQRTQGADQPQHF	TGTGCCTGGAGTGTACAAAGAACACAGGGGGCAGATCAGCCCCAGCATTTT
TRBJ2-1	-	TRBV19	TRBD2	CASSIVRGAPGNEQFF	TGTGCCAGTAGTATAGTGCGGGGGGCGCCGGGAAATGAGCAGTTCTTC
TRBJ2-7	many	TRBV28	-	CASRGRGLPPYEQYF	TGTGCCAGCAGGGGGCGGGGTCTCCCCCCCTACGAGCAGTACTTC
TRBJ2-1	-	TRBV28	TRBD2	CASSPGTSAYNEQFF	TGTGCCAGCAGCCCCGGGACTAGCGCCTACAATGAGCAGTTCTTC
TRBJ2-2	-	TRBV24-1	-	CATSAHPAATGELFF	TGTGCCACCAGCGCACACCCCGCAGCGACCGGGGAGCTGTTTTTT
TRBJ1-2	-	TRBV15	-	CATSRGVQRLGGYTF	TGTGCCACCAGCAGGGGAGTCCAAAGGTTGGGTGGCTACACCTTC
TRBJ1-1	many	TRBV7-3	-	CASSLWGRAEAFF	TGTGCCAGCAGCTTATGGGGCCGAGCTGAAGCTTTCTTT
TRBJ2-5	-	TRBV7-9	TRBD2	CASSPTSGGAGETQYF	TGTGCCAGCAGCCCCACTAGCGGGGGGGCCGGAGAGACCCAGTACTTC
TRBJ2-2	-	TRBV4-2	TRBD1	CASSRATGVNTGELFF	TGTGCCAGCAGCCGAGCAACAGGGGTTAACACCGGGGAGCTGTTTTTT
TRBJ2-1	once	TRBV6-2/TRBV6-3	-	CASSFGAPGGNEQFF	TGTGCCAGCAGTTTTGGGGCCCCCGGGGGCAATGAGCAGTTCTTC
TRBJ1-2	-	TRBV21-1	-	CASSLQAPYGYTF	TGTGCCAGCAGTCTCCAGGCCCCCTATGGCTACACCTTC
TRBJ1-5	-	TRBV5-1	TRBD1	CASSLAGQGGQPQHF	TGCGCCAGCAGCTTGGCGGGACAGGGGGGGCAGCCCCAGCATTTT
TRBJ2-7	-	TRBV7-9	TRBD2	CASSSLASGDYEQYF	TGTGCCAGCAGTTCGCTGGCTAGCGGCGACTACGAGCAGTACTTC
TRBJ2-7	-	TRBV12-3/TRBV12-4	-	CASSLAGGYEQYF	TGTGCCAGCAGTTTAGCAGGGGGCTACGAGCAGTACTTC
TRBJ1-3	-	TRBV11-2	-	CASSPIRGGAGNTIYF	TGTGCCAGCAGTCCTATTAGAGGGGGAGCTGGAAACACCATATATTTT
TRBJ1-5	-	TRBV7-2	TRBD1	CASSPPGTGRNQPQHF	TGTGCCAGCAGCCCACCCGGGACAGGGCGGAATCAGCCCCAGCATTTT
TRBJ2-7	-	TRBV6-6	-	CASSQGGTSYEQYF	TGTGCCAGCAGTCAGGGGGGGACCTCCTACGAGCAGTACTTC
TRBJ1-6	many	TRBV6-4	-	CASSATGGSNSPLHF	TGTGCCAGCAGTGCCACGGGAGGGTCGAATTCACCCCTCCACTTT
TRBJ2-3	-	TRBV6-2/TRBV6-3	TRBD2	CASSYSPSGGAGTQYF	TGTGCCAGCAGTTACTCGCCTAGCGGGGGGGCCGGGACGCAGTATTTT
TRBJ1-1	-	TRBV5-4	TRBD1	CASNLGQGATEAFF	TGTGCCAGCAACCTAGGACAGGGGGCAACTGAAGCTTTCTTT
TRBJ1-1	-	TRBV5-8	-	CASSLAWTAREAFF	TGTGCCAGCAGCTTGGCCTGGACAGCTAGAGAAGCTTTCTTT
TRBJ1-2	-	TRBV19	-	CASSPAGVSGYGYTF	TGTGCCAGTAGTCCCGCAGGTGTAAGTGGCTATGGCTACACCTTC
TRBJ1-4	-	TRBV19	TRBD1	CASSKGATRREKLFF	TGTGCCAGTAGTAAGGGGGCCACGCGACGTGAAAAACTGTTTTTT
TRBJ2-5	-	TRBV19	TRBD1	CASKKGGQGAQETQYF	TGTGCCAGCAAAAAGGGGGGACAGGGGGCCCAAGAGACCCAGTACTTC
TRBJ2-3	once	TRBV4-1	-	CASSPVGRTDTQYF	TGCGCCAGCAGCCCCGTTGGCCGCACAGATACGCAGTATTTT
TRBJ1-2	-	TRBV18	TRBD1	CASSPPGGNYGYTF	TGTGCCAGCTCACCGCCAGGGGGCAACTATGGCTACACCTTC
TRBJ2-5	-	TRBV5-1	-	CASSLARGPPGETQYF	TGCGCCAGCAGCTTGGCTCGCGGTCCCCCTGGGGAGACCCAGTACTTC
TRBJ1-5	-	TRBV16	-	CASSQSAEGNQPQHF	TGTGCCAGCAGCCAATCGGCAGAGGGAAATCAGCCCCAGCATTTT
TRBJ2-1	-	TRBV11-3	TRBD2	CASSSGLAGYNEQFF	TGTGCCAGCAGCTCCGGACTAGCGGGGTACAATGAGCAGTTCTTC
TRBJ1-2	-	TRBV30	TRBD1	CAWSMTGGGYTF	TGTGCCTGGAGCATGACAGGGGGCGGCTACACCTTC
TRBJ1-4	few	TRBV6-5	-	CASSYSGGVPNEKLFF	TGTGCCAGCAGTTACTCGGGGGGGGTGCCTAATGAAAAACTGTTTTTT